Detailed here is one TCR beta chain. These data originate in a study of blood T cell repertoires in COVID-19. About the study: Italy, Spain and the United States were the sources of the convalescent and acute COVID-19 samples. Sample material is recorded as cDNA or gDNA derived from T cells, B-cell-depleted T cells, or PBMCs.

CDR1 and CDR2 from the germline V gene are MDHEN and SYDVKM. There are 14 residues in the CDR3. The J segment lost 7 bases and the V segment lost 2 bases, leaving 4 bases of the junction unmatched. Each recovered donor of Cohort 3 presented with two negative PCRs, clearance, or symptom resolution. TCRdb keeps only in-frame clones here, not all; method: immunoSEQ multiplex PCR. The data hold around 250,000 clones, with roughly 86% observed a single time. The sample consisted of PBMCs or T cells enriched from blood (not recorded which). The receptor was isolated from a woman in her 50s who had recovered from COVID-19. V is TRBV28 and J is TRBJ2-1; TRBD2 matches at 8 bases. The CDR3 region is CASSLPGGRNEQFF. CDR3 sequence (DNA): TGTGCCAGCAGTTTACCGGGAGGGCGAAATGAGCAGTTCTTC. The whole variable domain, filled in from reference TRBV28 and TRBJ2-1, reads DVKVTQSSRYLVKRTGEKVFLECVQDMDHENMFWYRQDPGLGLRLIYFSYDVKMKEKGDIPEGYSVSREKKERFSLILESASTNQTSMYLCASSLPGGRNEQFFGPGTRLTVL.